The TCR beta chain described here comes from a study of cytomegalovirus exposure and HLA in healthy donors. Between the trimmed V and J ends, which lost 6 bases and 8 bases, there was a span of 23 bases. This CDR3 is 15 amino acids long. Germline V CDR1 and CDR2: MNHNS, SASEGT. The PCR employed 60 Vbeta primers together with 13 Jbeta primers. TCRdb's copy holds only in-frame clones and misses some; the assay was immunoSEQ multiplex PCR. The sample totals over 100,000 clones. Regarding donors, all were healthy bone marrow donors. The clonotype was recovered from a young man in good health and CMV-seronegative. The specimen sequenced was PBMCs. The genes are TRBV6-1 and TRBJ2-7; TRBD2 is a possible D gene (5 bases). This chain's CDR3 is CASRDRTGNTYKQYF. The CDR3 nucleotides are TGTGCCAGCAGGGACCGGACGGGAAATACTTACAAGCAGTACTTC.